Listed below are T cell receptor beta chains from one sample, sequenced in a study of blood T cell repertoires in COVID-19. Assay used: immunoSEQ multiplex PCR; TCRdb lists only in-frame clones, some missing. The data hold fewer than 60,000 clones, with 65% to 80% observed a single time. Sequenced material: peripheral blood. These receptors were taken from a man between 65 and 80 years old with acute or convalescent COVID-19. CDR3s include the opening cysteine and the closing phenylalanine or tryptophan. Fields, in order: CDR3 protein, CDR3 DNA, clone size, D gene, J gene, CDR3 length, V gene. A D gene is named only where the DNA matches it firmly. The listing skips clone size in some rows; elsewhere it reads once, few, many or a size class.

CASSVLRGTANTEAFF,TGTGCCAGCAGCGTCCTCCGAGGGACAGCAAACACTGAAGCTTTCTTT,-,TRBD1,TRBJ1-1,16,TRBV7-9
CATSGVVAGGPGEQFF,TGTGCCACCAGTGGAGTTGTAGCGGGGGGGCCAGGCGAGCAGTTCTTC,-,TRBD2,TRBJ2-1,16,TRBV24-1
CASSLGGTGYTGELFF,TGTGCCAGCAGCTTAGGTGGGACAGGGTACACCGGGGAGCTGTTTTTT,-,TRBD1,TRBJ2-2,16,TRBV11-3
CARSRRAGELFF,TGTGCCCGATCTAGGCGGGCCGGGGAGCTGTTTTTT,-,-,TRBJ2-2,12,TRBV30
CASSLRDRGQGEQFF,TGCGCCAGCAGCTTACGGGACAGGGGACAAGGGGAGCAGTTCTTC,-,TRBD1,TRBJ2-1,15,TRBV5-1
CASSKAYGRKMGYEQYF,TGTGCCAGCAGCAAGGCCTACGGGAGAAAGATGGGGTACGAGCAGTACTTC,-,-,TRBJ2-7,17,TRBV13
CASSHPGDSGLGYTF,TGCGCCAGCAGTCACCCAGGGGATTCGGGCCTTGGCTACACCTTC,once,-,TRBJ1-2,15,TRBV23-1
CASSFDYSQQLDTQYF,TGTGCCAGCAGCTTCGATTACAGCCAGCAGCTGGATACGCAGTATTTT,-,-,TRBJ2-3,16,TRBV11-2
CSVTWGVGATEAFF,TGCAGCGTGACCTGGGGGGTTGGGGCCACTGAAGCTTTCTTT,-,-,TRBJ1-1,14,TRBV29-1
CATSDFSIGAATNEKLFF,TGTGCCACCAGTGATTTTAGTATAGGGGCCGCAACTAATGAAAAACTGTTTTTT,-,-,TRBJ1-4,18,TRBV24-1
CATSESGSINNEQFF,TGTGCCACCAGTGAGAGCGGGAGTATCAACAATGAGCAGTTCTTC,-,TRBD2,TRBJ2-1,15,TRBV24-1
CASSITGYGYTF,TGTGCCAGTAGTATTACAGGCTATGGCTACACCTTC,few,-,TRBJ1-2,12,TRBV19
CATAEGSLWGYTF,TGTGCCACCGCGGAGGGTAGTCTCTGGGGCTACACCTTC,-,-,TRBJ1-2,13,TRBV28
CASSVGTSGYNEQFF,TGTGCCAGCAGCGTAGGGACTAGCGGTTACAATGAGCAGTTCTTC,few,TRBD2,TRBJ2-1,15,TRBV9
CASSPPGLAGVGEQYF,TGTGCCAGCAGTCCCCCGGGACTAGCGGGAGTGGGCGAGCAGTACTTC,-,TRBD2,TRBJ2-7,16,TRBV25-1
CASSPYRRGNQPQHF,TGTGCCAGCAGTCCCTACAGGAGGGGCAATCAGCCCCAGCATTTT,-,-,TRBJ1-5,15,TRBV28
CASSLAPGRHWETQYF,TGTGCCAGCAGCTTAGCGCCGGGAAGACATTGGGAGACCCAGTACTTC,-,-,TRBJ2-5,16,TRBV7-8
CASRGRLSGDKTQYF,TGTGCCAGCAGGGGGAGACTATCGGGAGACAAGACCCAGTACTTC,-,-,TRBJ2-5,15,TRBV28
CASSETGDYGYTF,TGTGCCAGCAGTGAAACAGGAGACTATGGCTACACCTTC,-,-,TRBJ1-2,13,TRBV6-1
CAWRGTSGSGYTQYF,TGTGCCTGGAGGGGGACTAGCGGGAGTGGTTATACGCAGTATTTT,-,TRBD2,TRBJ2-3,15,TRBV30
CASSIDRDGQSTGELFF,TGTGCCAGTAGTATAGATCGGGATGGACAGTCCACCGGGGAGCTGTTTTTT,few,-,TRBJ2-2,17,TRBV19
CASQGQGSYEQYF,TGTGCCAGCCAAGGACAGGGAAGCTACGAGCAGTACTTC,-,TRBD1,TRBJ2-7,13,TRBV11-3
CASTAGLAPTSYNEQFF,TGTGCCAGTACCGCCGGACTAGCACCTACCTCCTACAATGAGCAGTTCTTC,-,TRBD2,TRBJ2-1,17,TRBV19
CASSYSRTGKISGNTIYF,TGTGCCAGCAGTTACTCGAGGACAGGAAAGATCTCTGGAAACACCATATATTTT,-,TRBD1,TRBJ1-3,18,TRBV6-2/TRBV6-3
CASNLAGGHEQFF,TGTGCCAGCAACCTAGCGGGCGGTCATGAGCAGTTCTTC,-,TRBD2,TRBJ2-1,13,TRBV6-5
CASSLGSWASGRNEQYF,TGTGCCAGCAGCTTAGGATCCTGGGCTAGCGGGAGGAACGAGCAGTACTTC,once,TRBD2,TRBJ2-7,17,TRBV13
CASSSLWGPTYNEQFF,TGTGCCAGCAGCTCTCTATGGGGGCCCACCTACAATGAGCAGTTCTTC,-,-,TRBJ2-1,16,TRBV7-2
CASSRGGSGLSNSPLHF,TGTGCCAGCAGCCGAGGTGGCTCGGGACTCTCAAATTCACCCCTCCACTTT,-,-,TRBJ1-6,17,TRBV3-1/TRBV3-2
CASSYSTGGTEAFF,TGTGCCAGCAGTTACTCGACAGGGGGCACTGAAGCTTTCTTT,once,TRBD1,TRBJ1-1,14,TRBV6-5
CASSYGGGFGTDTQYF,TGTGCCAGCAGTTACGGGGGGGGTTTTGGCACAGATACGCAGTATTTT,-,TRBD2,TRBJ2-3,16,TRBV6-5
CASSLDPGGNQPQHF,TGTGCCAGCAGCTTGGATCCCGGGGGGAATCAGCCCCAGCATTTT,-,-,TRBJ1-5,15,TRBV5-5
CAWSLSGELFF,TGTGCCTGGAGCCTATCCGGGGAGCTGTTTTTT,once,-,TRBJ2-2,11,TRBV30
CASSSRTSGGLNNEQFF,TGTGCCAGCAGCTCACGGACTAGCGGGGGACTTAACAATGAGCAGTTCTTC,-,TRBD2,TRBJ2-1,17,TRBV7-2
CASSGAGTVSSQPQHF,TGTGCCAGCAGCGGAGCCGGGACAGTTAGCAGTCAGCCCCAGCATTTT,-,TRBD1,TRBJ1-5,16,TRBV7-8
CASSLLGENYGYTF,TGCGCCAGCAGCTTGCTGGGAGAGAACTATGGCTACACCTTC,-,-,TRBJ1-2,14,TRBV5-1
CASSEYQGNNQPQHF,TGTGCCAGCAGTGAGTATCAGGGGAATAATCAGCCCCAGCATTTT,-,-,TRBJ1-5,15,TRBV6-1
CASGSLRNEQFF,TGTGCCAGCGGCTCCTTGAGGAATGAGCAGTTCTTC,-,-,TRBJ2-1,12,TRBV28
CASSYSNSETGNEQFF,TGTGCCAGCAGTTACTCAAATAGCGAAACTGGGAATGAGCAGTTCTTC,-,-,TRBJ2-1,16,TRBV6-2/TRBV6-3
CASSSLTGQGEQFF,TGTGCCAGCAGCTCACTGACAGGGCAGGGTGAGCAGTTCTTC,-,TRBD1,TRBJ2-1,14,TRBV11-3
CAWSVLASGSYNEQFF,TGTGCCTGGAGTGTGCTGGCTAGCGGCTCCTACAATGAGCAGTTCTTC,once,TRBD2,TRBJ2-1,16,TRBV30
CASSQDRSGNLQETQYF,TGCGCCAGCAGCCAAGATAGATCGGGGAACCTCCAAGAGACCCAGTACTTC,-,-,TRBJ2-5,17,TRBV4-1
CASSVSPGTEAFF,TGTGCCAGCAGCGTAAGTCCCGGCACTGAAGCTTTCTTT,-,-,TRBJ1-1,13,TRBV9
CASSPDRGQETQYF,TGTGCCAGCAGCCCGGACAGGGGGCAAGAGACCCAGTACTTC,-,TRBD1,TRBJ2-5,14,TRBV11-2
CASSAPAAFSGSEAFF,TGTGCCAGCAGTGCCCCGGCCGCCTTTAGCGGCAGTGAAGCTTTCTTT,-,-,TRBJ1-1,16,TRBV6-1
CASRGQHNEKLFF,TGTGCCAGCAGGGGACAGCATAATGAAAAACTGTTTTTT,once,TRBD1,TRBJ1-4,13,TRBV27
CASSQSGGFQETQYF,TGTGCCAGCAGCCAGTCGGGCGGGTTCCAAGAGACCCAGTACTTC,-,-,TRBJ2-5,15,TRBV7-2
CAWSVRPAGLVYEQYF,TGTGCCTGGAGTGTACGCCCCGCGGGGCTTGTCTACGAGCAGTACTTC,once,-,TRBJ2-7,16,TRBV30
CASSSDRGPETGELFF,TGTGCCAGCAGCTCCGACAGGGGACCCGAGACCGGGGAGCTGTTTTTT,few,TRBD1,TRBJ2-2,16,TRBV7-8
CASSPRTGQVSYEQYF,TGTGCCAGTAGCCCTCGTACCGGACAGGTCTCCTACGAGCAGTACTTC,few,TRBD1,TRBJ2-7,16,TRBV19
CAANHEYEAFF,TGTGCCGCGAACCATGAGTACGAAGCTTTCTTT,-,-,TRBJ1-1,11,TRBV30
CASSLLSGERQPQHF,TGTGCCAGCAGTTTATTGTCCGGGGAACGCCAGCCCCAGCATTTT,few,-,TRBJ1-5,15,TRBV28
CASTPDRGLGETQYF,TGTGCCAGCACTCCCGACAGGGGGCTTGGGGAGACCCAGTACTTC,few,TRBD1,TRBJ2-5,15,TRBV2
CASVRTADQPQHF,TGTGCCAGCGTTAGGACAGCAGATCAGCCCCAGCATTTT,-,-,TRBJ1-5,13,TRBV6-5
CASSEEGWYTEAFF,TGTGCCAGCAGTGAAGAGGGGTGGTACACTGAAGCTTTCTTT,once,-,TRBJ1-1,14,TRBV6-1
CASSSTGYHNEQFF,TGTGCCAGCAGCAGTACAGGGTATCACAATGAGCAGTTCTTC,-,-,TRBJ2-1,14,TRBV5-8
CASSGGNTEAFF,TGTGCCAGCAGTGGAGGGAACACTGAAGCTTTCTTT,-,-,TRBJ1-1,12,TRBV2
CASSLSGTGDQPQHF,TGTGCCAGCAGCCTAAGCGGGACAGGTGATCAGCCCCAGCATTTT,-,TRBD1,TRBJ1-5,15,TRBV6-5
CASSERQGNSPLHF,TGTGCCAGCAGTGAAAGGCAGGGGAATTCACCCCTCCACTTT,-,-,TRBJ1-6,14,TRBV6-1
CASMRERRETQYF,TGTGCCAGCATGCGGGAGCGGCGCGAGACCCAGTACTTC,-,TRBD2,TRBJ2-5,13,TRBV11-3
CASSPDTGPNQPQHF,TGTGCCAGCAGTCCGGACACTGGACCCAATCAGCCCCAGCATTTT,once,-,TRBJ1-5,15,TRBV3-1/TRBV3-2